This T cell receptor (beta chain) was sequenced in a study of T-cell reconstitution after alpha-beta-depleted transplantation in children. This clonotype was seen many times. Germline lookup yields CDR1 SGDLS and CDR2 YYNGEE. V was shortened by 0 bases and J by 1 base, with 11 bases between the two germline ends. There are 15 residues in the CDR3. Researchers prepared the TCRbeta library using unique molecular identifiers, the study reports. TCRdb passed the PCR reads through MiXCR, listing each CDR3 protein once. The sample shows fewer than 200,000 distinct CDR3 sequences, about 6.4% of them seen only once.

This TCR derives from a human donor who donated a stem cell graft to a child with Wiskott-Aldrich syndrome. Material: PBMCs from the stem cell graft donor, obtained from the stem cell graft. This rearrangement joins TRBV9 to TRBJ2-7; D is uncertain. The DNA of the CDR3 is TGTGCCAGCAGCGTAGGGGCAGTGCAATCCTACGAGCAGTACTTC. It encodes CASSVGAVQSYEQYF.